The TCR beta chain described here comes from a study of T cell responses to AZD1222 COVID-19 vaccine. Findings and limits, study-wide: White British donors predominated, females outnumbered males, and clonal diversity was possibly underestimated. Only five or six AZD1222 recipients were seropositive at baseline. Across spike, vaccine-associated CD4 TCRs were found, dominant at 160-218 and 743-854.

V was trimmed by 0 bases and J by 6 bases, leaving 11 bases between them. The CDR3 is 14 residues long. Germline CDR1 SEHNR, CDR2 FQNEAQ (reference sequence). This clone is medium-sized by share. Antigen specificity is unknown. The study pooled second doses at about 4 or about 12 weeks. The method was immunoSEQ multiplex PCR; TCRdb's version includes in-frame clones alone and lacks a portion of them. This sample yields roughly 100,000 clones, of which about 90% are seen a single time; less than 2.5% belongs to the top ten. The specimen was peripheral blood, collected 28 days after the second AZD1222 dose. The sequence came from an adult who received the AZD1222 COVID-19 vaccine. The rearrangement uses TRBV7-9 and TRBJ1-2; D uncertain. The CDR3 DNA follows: TGTGCCAGCAGCTTAGCGAGCGGGTATGATGGCTACACCTTC. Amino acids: CASSLASGYDGYTF.